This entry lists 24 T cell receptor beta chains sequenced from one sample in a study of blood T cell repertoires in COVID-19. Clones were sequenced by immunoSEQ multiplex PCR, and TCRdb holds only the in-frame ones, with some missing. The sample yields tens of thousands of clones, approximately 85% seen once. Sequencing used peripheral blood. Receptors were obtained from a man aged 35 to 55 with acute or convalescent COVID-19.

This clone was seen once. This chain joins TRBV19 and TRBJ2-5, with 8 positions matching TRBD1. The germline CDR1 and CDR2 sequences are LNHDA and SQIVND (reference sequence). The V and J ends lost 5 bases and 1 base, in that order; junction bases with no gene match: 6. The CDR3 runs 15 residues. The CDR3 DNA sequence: TGTGCCAGTAGTCCCCGGACAGGGCCCCAAGAGACCCAGTACTTC. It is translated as CASSPRTGPQETQYF.

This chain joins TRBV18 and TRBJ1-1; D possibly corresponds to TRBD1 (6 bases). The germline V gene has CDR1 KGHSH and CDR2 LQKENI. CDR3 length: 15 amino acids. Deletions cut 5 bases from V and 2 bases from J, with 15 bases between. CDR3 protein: CASSAKQGSNTEAFF. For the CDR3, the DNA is TGTGCCAGCTCAGCCAAACAGGGTTCTAACACTGAAGCTTTCTTT.

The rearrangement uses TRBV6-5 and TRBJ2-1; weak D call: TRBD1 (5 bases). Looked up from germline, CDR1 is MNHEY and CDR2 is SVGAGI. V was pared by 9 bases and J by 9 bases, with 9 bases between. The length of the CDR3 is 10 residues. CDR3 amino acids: CARTGCEQFF. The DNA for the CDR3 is TGTGCCAGAACAGGATGTGAGCAGTTCTTC.

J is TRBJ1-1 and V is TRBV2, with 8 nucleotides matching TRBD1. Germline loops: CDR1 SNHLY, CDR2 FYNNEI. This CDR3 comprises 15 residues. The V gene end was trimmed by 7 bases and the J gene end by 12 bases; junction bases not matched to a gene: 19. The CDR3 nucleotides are TGTGCCAGCACCGGTAATAATGTCGGCGGGACAGGTCCTTTCTTT. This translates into CASTGNNVGGTGPFF.

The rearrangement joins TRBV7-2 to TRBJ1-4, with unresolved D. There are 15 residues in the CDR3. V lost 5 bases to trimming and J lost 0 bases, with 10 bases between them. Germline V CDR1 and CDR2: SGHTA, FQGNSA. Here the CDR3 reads CASSPGSATNEKLFF. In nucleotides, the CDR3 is TGTGCCAGCAGCCCCGGGAGTGCAACTAATGAAAAACTGTTTTTT.

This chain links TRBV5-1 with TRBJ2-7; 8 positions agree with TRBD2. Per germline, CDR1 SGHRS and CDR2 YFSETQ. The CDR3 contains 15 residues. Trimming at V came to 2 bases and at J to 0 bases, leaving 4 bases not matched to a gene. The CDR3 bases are TGCGCCAGCAGCTTAGGGGGGACTAGCTCCTACGAGCAGTACTTC. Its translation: CASSLGGTSSYEQYF.

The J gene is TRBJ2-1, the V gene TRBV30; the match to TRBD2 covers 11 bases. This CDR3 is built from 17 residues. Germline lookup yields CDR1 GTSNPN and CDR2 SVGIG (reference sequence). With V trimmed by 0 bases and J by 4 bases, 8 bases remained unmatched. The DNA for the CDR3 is TGTGCCTGGAGTGTATCGGGCAGACTAGCGGGGTACAATGAGCAGTTCTTC. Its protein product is CAWSVSGRLAGYNEQFF.

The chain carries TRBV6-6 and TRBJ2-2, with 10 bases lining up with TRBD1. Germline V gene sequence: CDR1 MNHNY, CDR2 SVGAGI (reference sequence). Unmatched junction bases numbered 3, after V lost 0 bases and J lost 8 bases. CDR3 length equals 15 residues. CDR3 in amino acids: CASSYSTGGQGELFF. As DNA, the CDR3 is TGTGCCAGCAGTTACTCGACAGGGGGCCAAGGGGAGCTGTTTTTT.

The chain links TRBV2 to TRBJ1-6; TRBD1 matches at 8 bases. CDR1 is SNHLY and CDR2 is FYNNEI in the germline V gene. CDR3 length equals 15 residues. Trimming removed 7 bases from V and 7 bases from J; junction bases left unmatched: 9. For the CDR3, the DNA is TGTGCCAGCATTATGGACAGGGCTGGGAATTCACCCCTCCACTTT. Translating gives CASIMDRAGNSPLHF.

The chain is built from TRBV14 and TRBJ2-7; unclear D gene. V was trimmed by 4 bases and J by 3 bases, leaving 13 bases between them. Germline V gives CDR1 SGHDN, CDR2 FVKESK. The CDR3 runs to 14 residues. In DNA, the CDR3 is TGTGCCAGCAGCCGCGGTTCTGGCTACTACGAGCAGTACTTC. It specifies CASSRGSGYYEQYF.

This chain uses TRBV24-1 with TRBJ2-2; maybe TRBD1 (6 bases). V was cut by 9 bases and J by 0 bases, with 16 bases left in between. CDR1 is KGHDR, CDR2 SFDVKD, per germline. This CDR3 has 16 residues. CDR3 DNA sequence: TGTGCCACCGGATCCAACAGGGCACCGAACACCGGGGAGCTGTTTTTT. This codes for CATGSNRAPNTGELFF.

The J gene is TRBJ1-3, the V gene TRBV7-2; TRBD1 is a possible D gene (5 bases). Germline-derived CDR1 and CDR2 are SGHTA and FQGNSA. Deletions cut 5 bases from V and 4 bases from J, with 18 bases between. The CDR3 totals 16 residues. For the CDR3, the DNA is TGTGCCAGCAGCCCCGGGGGGGGGAGCTTAGGAAACACCATATATTTT. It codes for CASSPGGGSLGNTIYF.

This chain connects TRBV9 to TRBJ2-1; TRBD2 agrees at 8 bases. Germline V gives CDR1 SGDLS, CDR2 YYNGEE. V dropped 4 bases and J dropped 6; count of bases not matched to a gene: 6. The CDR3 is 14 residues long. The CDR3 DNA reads TGTGCCAGCAGCCCCCGGACTAGCCGCAATGAGCAGTTCTTC. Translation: CASSPRTSRNEQFF.

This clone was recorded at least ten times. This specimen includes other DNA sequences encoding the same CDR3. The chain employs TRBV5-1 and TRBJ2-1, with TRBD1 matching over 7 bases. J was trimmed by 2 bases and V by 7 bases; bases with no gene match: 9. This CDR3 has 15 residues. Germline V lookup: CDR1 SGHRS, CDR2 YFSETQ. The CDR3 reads CASSDRVGPYNEQFF. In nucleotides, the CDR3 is TGCGCCAGCTCCGACAGGGTTGGTCCCTACAATGAGCAGTTCTTC.

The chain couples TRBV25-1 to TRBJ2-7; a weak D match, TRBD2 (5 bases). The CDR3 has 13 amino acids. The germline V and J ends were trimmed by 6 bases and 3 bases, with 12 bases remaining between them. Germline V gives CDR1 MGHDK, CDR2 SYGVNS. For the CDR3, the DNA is TGTGCCAGCAGAGCCCCCGGGAACTACGAGCAGTACTTC. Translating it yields CASRAPGNYEQYF.

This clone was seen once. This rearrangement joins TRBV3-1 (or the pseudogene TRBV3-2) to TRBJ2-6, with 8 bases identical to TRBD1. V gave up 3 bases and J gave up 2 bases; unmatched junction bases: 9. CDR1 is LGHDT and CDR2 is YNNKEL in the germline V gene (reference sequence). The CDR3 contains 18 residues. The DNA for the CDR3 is TGTGCCAGCAGCCATGCAGGGGGCTTCGAAACTGGGGCCAACGTCCTGACTTTC. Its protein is CASSHAGGFETGANVLTF.

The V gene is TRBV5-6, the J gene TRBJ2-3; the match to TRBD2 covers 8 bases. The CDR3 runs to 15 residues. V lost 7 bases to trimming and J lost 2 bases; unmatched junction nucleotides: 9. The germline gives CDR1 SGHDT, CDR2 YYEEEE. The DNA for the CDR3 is TGTGCCAGCCTACGGCCGGGGGGGGACACAGATACGCAGTATTTT. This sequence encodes CASLRPGGDTDTQYF.

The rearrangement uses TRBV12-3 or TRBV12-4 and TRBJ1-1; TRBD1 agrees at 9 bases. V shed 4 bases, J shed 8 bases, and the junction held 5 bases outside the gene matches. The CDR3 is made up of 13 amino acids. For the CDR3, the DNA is TGTGCCAGCAGTTCTCACAGGGGGCAGGAAGCTTTCTTT. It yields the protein CASSSHRGQEAFF.

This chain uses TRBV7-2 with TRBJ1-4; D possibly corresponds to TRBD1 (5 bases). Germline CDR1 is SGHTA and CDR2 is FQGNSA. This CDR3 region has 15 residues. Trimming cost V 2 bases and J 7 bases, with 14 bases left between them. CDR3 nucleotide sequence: TGTGCCAGCAGCTTAACCGGCAGGGTCCTTGAAAAACTGTTTTTT. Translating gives CASSLTGRVLEKLFF.

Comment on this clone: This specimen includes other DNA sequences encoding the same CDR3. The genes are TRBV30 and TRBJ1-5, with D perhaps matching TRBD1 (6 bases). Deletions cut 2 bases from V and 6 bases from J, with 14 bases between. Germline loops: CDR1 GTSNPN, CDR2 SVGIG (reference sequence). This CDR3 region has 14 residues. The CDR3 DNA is TGTGCCTGGAGTACGGGGGGCGGGGGTCAGCCCCAGCATTTT. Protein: CAWSTGGGGQPQHF.

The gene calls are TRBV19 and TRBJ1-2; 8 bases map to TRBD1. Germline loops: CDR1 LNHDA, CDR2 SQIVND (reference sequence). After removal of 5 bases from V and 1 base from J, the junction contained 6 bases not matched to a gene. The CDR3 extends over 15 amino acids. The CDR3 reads CASSLRTGSNYGYTF. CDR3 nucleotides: TGTGCCAGTAGTCTCCGGACAGGGAGTAACTATGGCTACACCTTC. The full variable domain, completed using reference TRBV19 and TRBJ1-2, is DGGITQSPKYLFRKEGQNVTLSCEQNLNHDAMYWYRQDPGQGLRLIYYSQIVNDFQKGDIAEGYSVSREKKESFPLTVTSAQKNPTAFYLCASSLRTGSNYGYTFGSGTRLTVV.

In DNA form, the CDR3 reads TGTGCCAGCAGTCGACCGGGACAGGGTACAACTAATGAAAAACTGTTTTTT. It is translated as CASSRPGQGTTNEKLFF. The gene calls are TRBV6-6 and TRBJ1-4; 9 nucleotides agree with TRBD1. V lost 5 bases to trimming and J lost 0 bases; unmatched junction nucleotides: 7. The CDR3 is 17 amino acids. Germline assignment: CDR1 MNHNY and CDR2 SVGAGI (reference sequence).

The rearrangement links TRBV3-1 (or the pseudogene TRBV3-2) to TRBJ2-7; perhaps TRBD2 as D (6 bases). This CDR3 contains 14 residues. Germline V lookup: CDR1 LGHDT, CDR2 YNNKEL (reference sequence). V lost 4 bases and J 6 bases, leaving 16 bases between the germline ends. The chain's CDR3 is CASSLAVYASEQYF. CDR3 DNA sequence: TGTGCCAGCAGCCTAGCGGTTTACGCTTCCGAGCAGTACTTC.

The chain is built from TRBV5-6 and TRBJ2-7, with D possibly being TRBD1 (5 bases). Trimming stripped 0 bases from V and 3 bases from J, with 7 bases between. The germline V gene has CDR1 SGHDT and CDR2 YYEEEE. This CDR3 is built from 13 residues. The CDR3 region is CASSLGQNYEQYF. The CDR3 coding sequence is TGTGCCAGCAGCTTGGGACAGAACTACGAGCAGTACTTC.